This entry features one T cell receptor (beta chain) sequence. Authors' processing steps: Researchers report that nucleated cell counts were estimated from reference gene primer amplification. Assay used: immunoSEQ multiplex PCR; TCRdb lists only in-frame clones, some missing. V and J calls and clone size are those listed in that table; D and trimming were worked out from the DNA. The sample includes some 50,000 clones, about four fifths of them seen just once. This sample was included in a study of blood T cell repertoires in COVID-19. Study details: The United States, Italy and Spain were the sources of the acute and convalescent COVID-19 samples. The cDNA or gDNA used as material had been derived from T cells, B-cell-depleted T cells, or PBMCs.

This CDR3 region has 17 residues. Losses at the gene ends were 3 bases for V and 0 bases for J; bases not matched to a gene: 11. CDR1 and CDR2 (germline): SGHRS, YFSETQ. The TCR sequence derives from an elderly woman with acute or convalescent COVID-19. The chain recombines TRBV5-1 with TRBJ1-1; TRBD1 aligns across 7 bases. Material for sequencing was peripheral blood. CDR3 region: CASSWGITGDLNTEAFF. The DNA of the CDR3 is TGCGCCAGCAGCTGGGGGATTACAGGGGACCTGAACACTGAAGCTTTCTTT.